A single sample is the source of the 16 T cell receptor beta chains below, sequenced in a study of molecular identifiers for immune sequencing clone quantification. One entry per CDR3 protein results from TCRdb running MiXCR on the PCR reads. This sample has tens of thousands of distinct CDR3 sequences; around 20% occur once, and the top ten carry roughly 1%. Input material: naive CD8+ T cells from blood, with Jurkat cell RNA spiked in. The sample's subset: FACS-sorted CD8+CD4-CCR7+CD45RA+ naive T cells. The receptors here all came from a human donor in good health. Some libraries in this study had Jurkat cell RNA spiked in.

Ten or more counts support this clonotype. The chain has TRBV30 and TRBJ2-2; D is ambiguous. The CDR3 is 15 residues long. CDR1 and CDR2 from the germline V gene are GTSNPN and SVGIG (reference sequence). V lost 0 bases and J lost 3, with 11 bases in between. CDR3 sequence reads: CAWSVLRAYTGELFF. The DNA of the CDR3 is TGTGCCTGGAGTGTACTACGGGCTTACACCGGGGAGCTGTTTTTT.

This clonotype was seen many times. The chain has TRBV7-9 and TRBJ1-3, with unresolved D. Germline assignment: CDR1 SEHNR and CDR2 FQNEAQ (reference sequence). V lost 1 base and J 0 bases, leaving 4 bases between the germline ends. This CDR3 is 14 amino acids long. The CDR3 coding sequence is TGTGCCAGCAGCTTAGTGAGCTCTGGAAACACCATATATTTT. Protein: CASSLVSSGNTIYF.

This clonotype came up many times. This CDR3 is CASSLELQETQYF. In DNA form, the CDR3 reads TGTGCCAGCAGCTTAGAGCTCCAAGAGACCCAGTACTTC. The chain combines TRBV7-2 with TRBJ2-5; D remains unclear. The V gene's germline CDR1 is SGHTA and CDR2 FQGNSA. Trimming took off 1 base at V and 1 base at J, with 4 bases between the two ends. The CDR3 loop spans 13 amino acids.

This clonotype was seen at least ten times. The V and J genes are TRBV4-2 and TRBJ2-2; a weak D match, TRBD1 (5 bases). This CDR3 region has 18 residues. CDR1 is LGHNA, CDR2 YNFKEQ, per germline. Trimming took off 1 base at V and 1 base at J, with 16 bases between the two ends. As DNA, the CDR3 is TGTGCCAGCAGCCAAGTCTTCAGGACGGACAAGAACACCGGGGAGCTGTTTTTT. Translation gives CASSQVFRTDKNTGELFF.

The CDR3 coding sequence is TGTGCCAGCAGCACGCTAGCGGGGGGCTTCTCCTACGAGCAGTACTTC. It translates to CASSTLAGGFSYEQYF. The chain recombines TRBV7-6 with TRBJ2-7; 11 positions agree with TRBD2. The CDR3 length is 16 residues. Germline trimming cut 5 bases from V and 0 bases from J; bases unmatched to any gene: 6. Germline V gene lookup returns CDR1 SGHVS and CDR2 FNYEAQ.

The V and J genes are TRBV11-2 and TRBJ2-7, with TRBD2 matching 8 bases. The V and J ends lost 0 bases and 4 bases, in that order; junction bases with no gene match: 8. There are 16 residues in the CDR3. The germline CDR1 and CDR2 sequences are SGHAT and FQNNGV. This chain's CDR3 is CASSLDGGGLEYEQYF. The CDR3 nucleotides read TGTGCCAGCAGCTTAGACGGGGGGGGGCTGGAGTACGAGCAGTACTTC.

The gene calls are TRBV12-5 and TRBJ1-5; D is unclear. The V end was cut by 7 bases, the J end by 9 bases, with 22 bases between. Germline V gene sequence: CDR1 LGHNT, CDR2 FRNRAP. CDR3 length: 15 residues. The CDR3: CASAPGWGGITPQHF. CDR3 sequence (DNA): TGTGCTAGTGCGCCCGGGTGGGGAGGAATTACGCCCCAGCATTTT.

For this clonotype: This may come from a read error, since a much larger clone is one base off. V usage is TRBV19 and J usage is TRBJ1-1; tentatively, D is TRBD1 (5 bases). Germline V gene data show CDR1 as LNHDA and CDR2 as SQIVND (reference sequence). V was clipped by 3 bases and J by 3 bases, with 8 bases between them. The CDR3 covers 13 residues. CDR3 sequence (DNA): TGTGCCAGTAGTATCGGGACGGACACTGAAGCTTTCTTT. Amino acid sequence: CASSIGTDTEAFF.

This clonotype showed up many times. The chain employs TRBV5-4 and TRBJ2-7, with 12 positions matching TRBD2. V lost 4 bases, J lost 4 bases, and 3 bases stayed unmatched. The CDR3 covers 14 residues. Germline values: CDR1 SGHNT, CDR2 YYREEE (reference sequence). The DNA for the CDR3 is TGTGCCAGCAGCATTCTAGCGGGGGGGTACGAGCAGTACTTC. Residues: CASSILAGGYEQYF. The variable domain in full, with the rest retrieved from reference TRBV5-4 and TRBJ2-7, is ETGVTQSPTHLIKTRGQQVTLRCSSQSGHNTVSWYQQALGQGPQFIFQYYREEENGRGNFPPRFSGLQFPNYSSELNVNALELDDSALYLCASSILAGGYEQYFGPGTRLTVT.

The chain joins TRBV4-3 to TRBJ2-7, with unresolved D. Germline CDR1 reads LGHNA; CDR2 reads YSLEER. This CDR3 has 14 residues. V was pared by 0 bases and J by 3 bases, with 9 bases between. CDR3: CASSQDMGSYEQYF. The CDR3 region has the DNA TGCGCCAGCAGCCAAGATATGGGCAGCTACGAGCAGTACTTC.

In its sample, this clonotype was seen many times. The chain links TRBV27 to TRBJ2-6; D ambiguous. The germline V and J ends were trimmed by 4 bases and 4 bases, with 8 bases remaining between them. The CDR3 extends over 14 amino acids. Germline V gene lookup returns CDR1 MNHEY and CDR2 SMNVEV (reference sequence). CDR3 in DNA: TGTGCCAGCAGTTCCCATCAGGGGGCCAACGTCCTGACTTTC. This gives the protein CASSSHQGANVLTF.

This clonotype came up many times. The CDR3 loop is CASSEEDSYEQYF. In DNA form, the CDR3 reads TGTGCCAGCAGTGAAGAGGACTCCTACGAGCAGTACTTC. The genes are TRBV2 and TRBJ2-7; the D is unclear. The CDR3 has 13 residues. Germline V gene sequence: CDR1 SNHLY, CDR2 FYNNEI. Trimming removed 1 base at V and 0 bases at J, with 4 bases between.

This clonotype has ten or more counts. V and J are TRBV20-1 and TRBJ2-3; 8 bases match TRBD2. Losses at the gene ends were 3 bases for V and 2 bases for J; bases not matched to a gene: 10. This CDR3 region has 16 residues. Germline V gene lookup returns CDR1 DFQATT and CDR2 SNEGSKA (reference sequence). The CDR3 is CSARLVSGEYTDTQYF. The CDR3 DNA follows: TGCAGTGCTAGGCTGGTTAGCGGGGAGTACACAGATACGCAGTATTTT.

Remarks on this clonotype: A read error may be the cause here, since a much bigger clone is one base away. V and J are TRBV6-1 and TRBJ1-6; D uncertain. Germline-derived CDR1 and CDR2 are MNHNS and SASEGT. The CDR3 runs 11 residues. V lost 4 bases, J lost 14 bases, and 9 bases lay in between. The CDR3 region is CASSGGDTLHF. Written as DNA, the CDR3 is TGTGCCAGCAGTGGCGGTGATACCCTCCACTTT.

Note on this clonotype: This may be a read error: a much more frequent sequence differs by one nucleotide. The chain carries TRBV7-9 and TRBJ2-2; tentative D call: TRBD2 (5 bases). CDR3 size: 14 residues. Germline CDR1 reads SEHNR; CDR2 reads FQNEAQ (reference sequence). The CDR3 DNA reads TGTGTCAGTCAGGTCGGGACGAACACCGGGGAGCTGTTTTTT. This translates into CVSQVGTNTGELFF.

This chain connects TRBV13 to TRBJ2-2; D possibly corresponds to TRBD1 (6 bases). CDR1 is PRHDT and CDR2 is FYEKMQ in the germline V gene (reference sequence). The CDR3 has 16 residues. V gave up 0 bases and J gave up 1 base, with 9 bases separating them. The CDR3 DNA sequence: TGTGCCAGCAGCTTAGGAATACAGGGGAACACCGGGGAGCTGTTTTTT. Its translation is CASSLGIQGNTGELFF.